These 27 T cell receptor beta chains originate from one sample sequenced in a study of blood T cell repertoires in COVID-19. Here immunoSEQ multiplex PCR was the method, and the copy in TCRdb shows in-frame clones only, minus some. The sample lists 150,000 to 200,000 clones, nearly 90% occurring once. Source material: peripheral blood. All receptors derive from a young man who had recovered from COVID-19.

DNA for the CDR3: TGTGCCAGTACTACAGCCACAACTAATGAAAAACTGTTTTTT. Residues: CASTTATTNEKLFF. This chain uses TRBV19 with TRBJ1-4; D remains unclear. V was shortened by 7 bases and J by 0 bases, with 9 bases between the two germline ends. CDR1 and CDR2 (germline): LNHDA, SQIVND (reference sequence). The CDR3 sequence is 14 residues long.

J is TRBJ2-1 and V is TRBV7-2; 9 nucleotides align to TRBD1. V trimming: 5 bases; J trimming: 6 bases; junction bases outside the gene matches: 8. Germline CDR1 reads SGHTA; CDR2 reads FQGNSA. The CDR3 runs to 15 residues. CDR3 in amino acids: CASSPRGQGSNEQFF. Here the CDR3 DNA reads TGTGCCAGCAGCCCCCGAGGACAGGGGAGCAATGAGCAGTTCTTC.

The V call is TRBV27, the J call TRBJ2-2; 10 bases align to TRBD2. V was clipped by 5 bases and J by 7 bases; unmatched bases: 7. This CDR3 has 15 amino acids. From germline, CDR1 is MNHEY and CDR2 SMNVEV (reference sequence). CDR3 bases: TGTGCCAGCAGTCCTAGCGGGAGTGGAGTCGGGGAGCTGTTTTTT. It codes for CASSPSGSGVGELFF.

The chain recombines TRBV5-1 with TRBJ1-5, with TRBD1 as a possible D gene (5 bases). CDR1 is SGHRS and CDR2 is YFSETQ in the germline V gene. This CDR3 comprises 15 residues. The ends were cut back, 0 bases at V and 0 bases at J, with 7 bases in the middle. CDR3 amino acids: CASSLEGISNQPQHF. The CDR3 nucleotides are TGCGCCAGCAGCTTGGAGGGGATTAGCAATCAGCCCCAGCATTTT.

This rearrangement joins TRBV4-3 to TRBJ2-1, with 13 nucleotides matching TRBD2. Germline lookup yields CDR1 LGHNA and CDR2 YSLEER. The J segment lost 8 bases and the V segment lost 1 base, leaving 8 bases of the junction unmatched. This CDR3 has 17 amino acids. The CDR3 reads CASSQVSGLAGRDEQFF. Here the CDR3 DNA reads TGCGCCAGCAGCCAAGTCTCGGGACTAGCGGGAAGGGATGAGCAGTTCTTC.

V is TRBV6-5 and J is TRBJ1-5; D is possibly TRBD1 (6 bases). The V end lost 7 bases, the J end lost 2 bases, and 15 bases lay between the germline ends. The CDR3 is 15 amino acids. Germline V gives CDR1 MNHEY, CDR2 SVGAGI. The CDR3 region is CASTPMGAGNQPQHF. CDR3 in DNA: TGTGCCAGCACCCCGATGGGGGCTGGCAATCAGCCCCAGCATTTT.

This chain joins TRBV5-8 and TRBJ1-2; the D gene is possibly TRBD1 (6 bases). V was cut by 0 bases and J by 4 bases, with 13 bases left in between. The CDR3 contains 15 residues. Germline CDR1 SGHTS, CDR2 YDEGEE. The CDR3 coding sequence is TGTGCCAGCAGCTTGGAAGGGACACCTTCCTATGGCTACACCTTC. It translates to CASSLEGTPSYGYTF.

This clone was counted once. V gene TRBV19 combines with J gene TRBJ1-5; tentatively, D is TRBD1 (6 bases). CDR1 is LNHDA and CDR2 is SQIVND in the germline V gene (reference sequence). The CDR3 extends over 13 amino acids. V lost 9 bases, J lost 3 bases, and 12 bases lay in between. CDR3 sequence (DNA): TGTGCCAGAAAGACAGGCGTCAATCAGCCCCAGCATTTT. Residues: CARKTGVNQPQHF.

The V gene is TRBV18, the J gene TRBJ1-4; no clear D gene. CDR1 and CDR2 from the germline V gene are KGHSH and LQKENI. V lost 4 bases and J 5 bases, leaving 14 bases between the germline ends. The CDR3 is made up of 15 amino acids. The CDR3 here is CASSLNDKPNEKLFF. The CDR3 nucleotides read TGTGCCAGCTCACTGAACGACAAACCCAATGAAAAACTGTTTTTT.

The V and J genes are TRBV21-1 and TRBJ2-7; the table's D call, TRBD1, has no DNA check behind it. TRBV21-1 is a pseudogene segment. This CDR3 comprises 15 residues. The CDR3 bases are TGTGCCAGCAGCCAGCCGGGACAGGGAGACTACGAGCAGTACTTC. This sequence encodes CASSQPGQGDYEQYF.

The rearrangement uses TRBV5-1 and TRBJ2-7, with TRBD2 matching 8 bases. J was trimmed by 3 bases and V by 4 bases; bases with no gene match: 3. Germline CDR1 and CDR2: SGHRS and YFSETQ. The CDR3 covers 13 residues. CDR3 sequence reads: CASSIGTSYEQYF. DNA for the CDR3: TGCGCCAGCAGCATAGGGACTAGCTACGAGCAGTACTTC.

V gene TRBV19 combines with J gene TRBJ2-4; D uncertain. Germline values: CDR1 LNHDA, CDR2 SQIVND (reference sequence). CDR3 length equals 17 residues. Trimming removed 4 bases at V and 1 base at J, with 17 bases between. The CDR3 here is CASSTLFGGRAKNIQYF. Here the CDR3 DNA reads TGTGCCAGTAGTACCCTTTTTGGTGGTCGGGCCAAAAACATTCAGTACTTC.

The chain recombines TRBV14 with TRBJ2-5, with 10 positions matching TRBD1. V was clipped by 4 bases and J by 4 bases; unmatched bases: 6. The V gene's germline CDR1 is SGHDN and CDR2 FVKESK. The CDR3 covers 15 residues. For the CDR3, the DNA is TGTGCCAGCAGCCCAGCGGGACAGGGGACAGAGACCCAGTACTTC. Translating it yields CASSPAGQGTETQYF.

The chain has TRBV20-1 and TRBJ2-7; D ambiguous. The germline V gene has CDR1 DFQATT and CDR2 SNEGSKA (reference sequence). The germline V and J ends were trimmed by 4 bases and 7 bases, with 11 bases remaining between them. This CDR3 spans 11 amino acids. The CDR3 reads CSAIRQQEQYF. CDR3 nucleotide sequence: TGCAGTGCTATACGACAACAGGAGCAGTACTTC.

The V call is TRBV3-1 (or the pseudogene TRBV3-2), the J call TRBJ1-2, with D tentatively TRBD1 (5 bases). Germline lookup yields CDR1 LGHDT and CDR2 YNNKEL (reference sequence). Trimming cost V 3 bases and J 7 bases, with 21 bases left between them. CDR3 size: 16 residues. CDR3 nucleotide sequence: TGTGCCAGCAGCCAGTCTTGGAATTCAATGGGGGGTGGCTACACCTTC. This gives the protein CASSQSWNSMGGGYTF.

The chain has TRBV6-5 and TRBJ2-7; 9 bases are a match to TRBD1. The V gene end was trimmed by 9 bases and the J gene end by 3 bases; junction bases not matched to a gene: 6. Germline V CDR1 and CDR2: MNHEY, SVGAGI. The CDR3 runs 13 residues. The chain's CDR3 is CASRGDRVYEQYF. CDR3 nucleotides: TGTGCCAGTCGAGGGGACAGGGTCTACGAGCAGTACTTC.

CDR3 residues: CARSSEAFF. As DNA, the CDR3 is TGTGCCAGAAGCTCGGAAGCTTTCTTT. The V and J genes are TRBV5-3 and TRBJ1-1; D unclear. TRBV5-3 is known as an ORF, though its function is uncertain. This CDR3 is built from 9 residues. V lost 3 bases to trimming and J lost 8 bases, with 2 bases between them.

The chain recombines TRBV19 with TRBJ1-5; the match to TRBD1 covers 8 bases. The CDR3 is 14 amino acids. Trimming cost V 5 bases and J 6 bases; bases outside gene matches: 6. Germline V CDR1 and CDR2: LNHDA, SQIVND (reference sequence). CDR3 DNA sequence: TGTGCCAGTAGTTACAGGGGGACCAGTCAGCCCCAGCATTTT. Residues: CASSYRGTSQPQHF.

The chain employs TRBV14 and TRBJ2-5, with 8 bases fitting TRBD1. The germline V gene has CDR1 SGHDN and CDR2 FVKESK. CDR3 length: 16 amino acids. After removal of 3 bases from V and 5 bases from J, the junction contained 11 bases not matched to a gene. CDR3 loop: CASSQGLTGVAETQYF. The CDR3 DNA follows: TGTGCCAGCAGCCAGGGGTTGACAGGGGTTGCGGAGACCCAGTACTTC.

The chain couples TRBV19 to TRBJ1-4; unclear D gene. Looked up from germline, CDR1 is LNHDA and CDR2 is SQIVND (reference sequence). Trimming removed 5 bases from V and 5 bases from J, with 6 bases in between. This CDR3 contains 12 residues. CDR3 region: CASSSRNEKLFF. The DNA of the CDR3 is TGTGCCAGTAGTTCGAGGAATGAAAAACTGTTTTTT.

To note about this clone: Other DNA sequences in the sample encode the same CDR3. The chain is built from TRBV9 and TRBJ2-1; D perhaps matches TRBD2 (5 bases). Per germline, CDR1 SGDLS and CDR2 YYNGEE. There are 14 residues in the CDR3. Trimming took off 2 bases at V and 2 bases at J, with 8 bases between the two ends. The CDR3 region is CASSVSGTYNEQFF. The CDR3 DNA sequence: TGTGCCAGCAGCGTGAGCGGTACCTACAATGAGCAGTTCTTC.

This chain links TRBV7-3 with TRBJ2-1, with 10 positions matching TRBD2. Germline CDR1 SGHTA, CDR2 FQGTGA. V lost 2 bases, J lost 2 bases, and 3 bases stayed unmatched. This CDR3 region has 16 residues. Here the CDR3 reads CASSLLAGAPYNEQFF. CDR3 in DNA: TGTGCCAGCAGCTTACTAGCGGGAGCCCCCTACAATGAGCAGTTCTTC.

In its sample, this clone was seen once. The gene calls are TRBV4-2 and TRBJ2-7, with 9 bases that match TRBD1. CDR1 is LGHNA and CDR2 is YNFKEQ in the germline V gene. With 5 bases clipped from V and 3 bases from J, the junction kept 5 bases outside the gene matches. This CDR3 has 14 amino acids. CDR3 nucleotide sequence: TGTGCCAGCAGCGGAGACAGGGGGGGCTACGAGCAGTACTTC. Translating gives CASSGDRGGYEQYF.

This clone was picked up one time. The chain has TRBV4-1 and TRBJ2-5, with D unresolved. With 4 bases removed from V and 2 bases from J, the gap between germline ends came to 11 bases. Germline loops: CDR1 MGHRA, CDR2 YSYEKL. This CDR3 has 14 amino acids. CDR3 amino acids: CASSPGSYQETQYF. For the CDR3, the DNA is TGCGCCAGCAGCCCCGGGTCTTATCAAGAGACCCAGTACTTC.

This sequence joins TRBV9 and TRBJ2-1; D not certain. Trimming pared 0 bases from V and 7 bases from J, leaving 5 bases between. The germline gives CDR1 SGDLS, CDR2 YYNGEE. CDR3 size: 12 residues. CDR3 DNA sequence: TGTGCCAGCAGCGTAGGAGAAAATGAGCAGTTCTTC. It codes for CASSVGENEQFF.

The J gene is TRBJ2-1, the V gene TRBV11-2; 8 bases are shared with TRBD2. This CDR3 region has 16 residues. V trimming: 2 bases; J trimming: 10 bases; junction bases outside the gene matches: 13. The V gene's germline CDR1 is SGHAT and CDR2 FQNNGV. The CDR3 DNA is TGTGCCAGCAGCTTAAATTTCGGGAGGGGAACGGGAGAGCAGTTCTTC. Amino acids: CASSLNFGRGTGEQFF.

The rearrangement uses TRBV25-1 and TRBJ1-1; D possibly corresponds to TRBD1 (6 bases). This CDR3 spans 12 amino acids. The germline V gene has CDR1 MGHDK and CDR2 SYGVNS. V lost 8 bases, J lost 8 bases, and 15 bases lay in between. CDR3 protein: CASLGGQTEAFF. The CDR3 nucleotides read TGTGCCAGCCTAGGAGGACAGACAGAAGCTTTCTTT.